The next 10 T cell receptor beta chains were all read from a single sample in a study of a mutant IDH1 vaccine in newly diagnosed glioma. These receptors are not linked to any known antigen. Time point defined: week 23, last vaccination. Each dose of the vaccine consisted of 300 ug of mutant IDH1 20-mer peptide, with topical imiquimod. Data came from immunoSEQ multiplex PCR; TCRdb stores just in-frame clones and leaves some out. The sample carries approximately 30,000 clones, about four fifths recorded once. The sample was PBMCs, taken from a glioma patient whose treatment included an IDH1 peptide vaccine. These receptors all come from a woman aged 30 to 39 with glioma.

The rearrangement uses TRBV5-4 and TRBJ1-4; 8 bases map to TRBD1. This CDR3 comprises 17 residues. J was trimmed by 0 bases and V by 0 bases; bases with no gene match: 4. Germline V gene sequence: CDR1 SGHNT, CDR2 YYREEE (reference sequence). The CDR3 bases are TGTGCCAGCAGCTTGGGACAGGGGAGGGCAACTAATGAAAAACTGTTTTTT. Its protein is CASSLGQGRATNEKLFF.

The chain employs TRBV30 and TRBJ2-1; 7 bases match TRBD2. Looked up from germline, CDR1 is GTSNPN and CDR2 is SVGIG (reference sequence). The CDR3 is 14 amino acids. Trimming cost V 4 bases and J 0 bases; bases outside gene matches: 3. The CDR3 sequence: CAWKPGGSYNEQFF. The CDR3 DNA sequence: TGTGCCTGGAAACCGGGGGGCTCCTACAATGAGCAGTTCTTC. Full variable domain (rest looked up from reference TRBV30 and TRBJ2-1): SQTIHQWPATLVQPVGSPLSLECTVEGTSNPNLYWYRQAAGRGLQLLFYSVGIGQISSEVPQNLSASRPQDRQFILSSKKLLLSDSGFYLCAWKPGGSYNEQFFGPGTRLTVL.

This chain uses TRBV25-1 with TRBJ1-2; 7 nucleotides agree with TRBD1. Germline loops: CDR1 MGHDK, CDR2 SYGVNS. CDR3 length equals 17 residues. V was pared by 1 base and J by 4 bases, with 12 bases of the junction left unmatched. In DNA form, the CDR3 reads TGTGCCAGCAGTGAATGGGATCTCGACAGGGAATTCTATGGCTACACCTTC. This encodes CASSEWDLDREFYGYTF.

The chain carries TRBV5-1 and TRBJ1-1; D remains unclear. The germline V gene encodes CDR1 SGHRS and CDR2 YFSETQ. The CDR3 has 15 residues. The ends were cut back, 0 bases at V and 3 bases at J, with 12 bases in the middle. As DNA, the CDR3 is TGCGCCAGCAGCTTGGCCCCGCCGAGGGACACTGAAGCTTTCTTT. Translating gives CASSLAPPRDTEAFF.

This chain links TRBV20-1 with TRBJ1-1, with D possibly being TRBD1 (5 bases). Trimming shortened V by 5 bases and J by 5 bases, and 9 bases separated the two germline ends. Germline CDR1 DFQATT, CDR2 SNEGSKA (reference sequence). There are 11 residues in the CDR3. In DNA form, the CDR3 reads TGCAGTGCTCGTCCAGGGACTGAAGCTTTCTTT. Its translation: CSARPGTEAFF.

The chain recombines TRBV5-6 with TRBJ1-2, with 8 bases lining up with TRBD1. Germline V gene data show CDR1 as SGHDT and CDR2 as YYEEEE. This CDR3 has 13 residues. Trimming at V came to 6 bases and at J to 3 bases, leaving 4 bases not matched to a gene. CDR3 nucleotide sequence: TGTGCCAGCACCGGGACAGGTGACTATGGCTACACCTTC. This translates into CASTGTGDYGYTF.

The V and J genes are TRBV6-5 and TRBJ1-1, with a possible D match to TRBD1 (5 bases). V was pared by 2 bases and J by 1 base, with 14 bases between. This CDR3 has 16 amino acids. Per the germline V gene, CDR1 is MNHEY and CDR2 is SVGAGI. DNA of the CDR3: TGTGCCAGCAGTTACAACCAGGGATCTGGGAACACTGAAGCTTTCTTT. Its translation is CASSYNQGSGNTEAFF.

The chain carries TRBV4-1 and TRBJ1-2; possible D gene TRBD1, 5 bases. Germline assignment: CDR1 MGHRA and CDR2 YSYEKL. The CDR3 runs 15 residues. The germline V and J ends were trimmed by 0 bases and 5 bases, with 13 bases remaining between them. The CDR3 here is CASSQDSQGTYGYTF. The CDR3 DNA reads TGCGCCAGCAGCCAAGATAGCCAGGGAACTTATGGCTACACCTTC.

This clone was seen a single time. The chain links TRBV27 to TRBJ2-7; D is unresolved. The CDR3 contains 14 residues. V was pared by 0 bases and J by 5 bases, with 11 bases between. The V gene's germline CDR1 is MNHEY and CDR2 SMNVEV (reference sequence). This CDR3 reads CASSLSLGFHEQYF. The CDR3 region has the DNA TGTGCCAGCAGTTTATCGTTAGGGTTCCACGAGCAGTACTTC.

As DNA, the CDR3 is TGTGCCAGCAGTCCTAGCGGAAAGAGGTACGAGCAGTACTTC. This translates into CASSPSGKRYEQYF. The rearrangement links TRBV6-5 to TRBJ2-7; 7 bases are a match to TRBD2. This CDR3 spans 14 amino acids. Unmatched junction bases numbered 8, after V lost 5 bases and J lost 4 bases. CDR1 MNHEY and CDR2 SVGAGI come from the germline V gene.